This T cell receptor beta chain came from a study of control samples from healthy donors and cancer patients. Produced via immunoSEQ multiplex PCR; TCRdb's table is partial and in-frame only. The data show 140,000 to 150,000 clones, with around 90% seen just once and over 4.5% held by the top ten. Germline V gene lookup returns CDR1 SNHLY and CDR2 FYNNEI. This CDR3 comprises 15 residues. The V and J ends lost 1 base and 0 bases, in that order; junction bases with no gene match: 1. This chain joins TRBV2 and TRBJ2-7; 9 positions agree with TRBD1. The TCR comes from a man aged 30 to 39 in good health. The sample was blood. The CDR3: CASSEGTGVSYEQYF. The CDR3 bases are TGTGCCAGCAGTGAAGGGACAGGGGTCTCCTACGAGCAGTACTTC.